This TCR beta chain was recovered during a study of T cells after yellow fever vaccination. Regarding this clonotype: The antigen is unknown.

CDR1 is LGHNA and CDR2 is YSLEER in the germline V gene. The CDR3 totals 16 residues. Trimming removed 0 bases from V and 0 bases from J, with 9 bases in between. For TCR, cDNA came from 5'RACE template switching, which added a universal primer site and UMIs. TCRdb re-derived calls from the 5' RACE reads in MiXCR, one entry per CDR3 protein. The top ten hold roughly 41% of the sample, which has about 73,000 distinct CDR3 sequences, 7.5% to 8% seen once. Study findings and constraints: Some clonotypes were seen in both the CD4 and the CD8 compartments. These made up a small share and likely arose from convergent recombination. Among primary-vaccination clones, most reappeared after the booster, at 95% to 96% for CD4 and around 91% for CD8. FACS-sorted repertoires could harbor abundant contaminating bulk-population clonotypes.

The chain carries TRBV4-3 and TRBJ2-1, with D unclear. This specimen consisted of CD8+ T cells sorted from PBMCs, obtained on the day of the yellow fever booster vaccination. The sequence was collected from a young man who received the YFV17D yellow fever vaccine. CDR3 in DNA: TGCGCCAGCAGCCAAGATCATCCTAGCTCCTACAATGAGCAGTTCTTC. This encodes CASSQDHPSSYNEQFF.